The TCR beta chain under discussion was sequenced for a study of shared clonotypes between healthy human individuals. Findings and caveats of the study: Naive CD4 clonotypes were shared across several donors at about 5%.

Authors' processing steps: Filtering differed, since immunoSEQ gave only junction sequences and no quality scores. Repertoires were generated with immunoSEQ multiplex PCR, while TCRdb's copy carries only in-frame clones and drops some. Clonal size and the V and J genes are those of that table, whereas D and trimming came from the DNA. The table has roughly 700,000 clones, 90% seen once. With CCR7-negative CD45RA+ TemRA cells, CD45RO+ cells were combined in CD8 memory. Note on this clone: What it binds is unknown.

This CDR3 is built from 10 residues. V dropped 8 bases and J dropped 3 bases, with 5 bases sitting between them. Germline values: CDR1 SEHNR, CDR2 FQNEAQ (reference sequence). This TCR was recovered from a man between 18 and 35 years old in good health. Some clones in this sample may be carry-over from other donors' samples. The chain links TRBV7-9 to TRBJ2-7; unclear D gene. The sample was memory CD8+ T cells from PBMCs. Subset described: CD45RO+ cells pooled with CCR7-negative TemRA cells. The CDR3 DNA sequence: TGTGCCAGCGAGGACTACGAGCAGTACTTC. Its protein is CASEDYEQYF.